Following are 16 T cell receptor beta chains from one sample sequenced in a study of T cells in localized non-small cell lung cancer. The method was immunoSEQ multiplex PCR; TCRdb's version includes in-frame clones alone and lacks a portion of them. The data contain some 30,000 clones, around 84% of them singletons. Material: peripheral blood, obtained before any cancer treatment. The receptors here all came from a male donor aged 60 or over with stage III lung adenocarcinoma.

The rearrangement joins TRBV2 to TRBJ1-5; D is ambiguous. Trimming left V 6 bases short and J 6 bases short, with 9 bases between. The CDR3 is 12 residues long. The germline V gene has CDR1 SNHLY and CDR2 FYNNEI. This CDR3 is CASRGEGQPQHF. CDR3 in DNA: TGTGCCAGCAGGGGAGAAGGTCAGCCCCAGCATTTT.

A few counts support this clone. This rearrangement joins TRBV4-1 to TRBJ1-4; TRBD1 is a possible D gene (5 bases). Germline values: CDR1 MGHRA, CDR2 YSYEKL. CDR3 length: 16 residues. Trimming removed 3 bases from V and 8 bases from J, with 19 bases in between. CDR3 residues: CASSQYPSGVREKLFF. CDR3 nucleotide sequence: TGCGCCAGCAGCCAGTACCCCTCGGGGGTAAGAGAAAAACTGTTTTTT.

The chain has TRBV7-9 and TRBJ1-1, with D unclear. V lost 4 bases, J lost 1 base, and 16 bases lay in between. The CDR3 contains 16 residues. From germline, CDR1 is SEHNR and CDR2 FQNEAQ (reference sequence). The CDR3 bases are TGTGCCAGCAGCTCTGGGAGGTGGGTAGGGAACACTGAAGCTTTCTTT. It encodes CASSSGRWVGNTEAFF. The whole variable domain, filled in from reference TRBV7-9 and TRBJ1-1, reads DTGVSQNPRHKITKRGQNVTFRCDPISEHNRLYWYRQTLGQGPEFLTYFQNEAQLEKSRLLSDRFSAERPKGSFSTLEIQRTEQGDSAMYLCASSSGRWVGNTEAFFGQGTRLTVV.

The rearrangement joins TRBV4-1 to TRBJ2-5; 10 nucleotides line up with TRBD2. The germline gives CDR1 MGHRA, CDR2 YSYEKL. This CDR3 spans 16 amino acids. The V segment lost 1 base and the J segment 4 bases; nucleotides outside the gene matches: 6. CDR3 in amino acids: CASSQGSASGRETQYF. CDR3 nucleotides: TGCGCCAGCAGCCAAGGTTCAGCTAGCGGGAGAGAGACCCAGTACTTC.

DNA of the CDR3: TGCGCCAGCAGCCCCGGGGGGGACAGGGTATGGGAGACCCAGTACTTC. Its protein is CASSPGGDRVWETQYF. The chain is built from TRBV5-1 and TRBJ2-5, with D possibly being TRBD1 (9 bases). From germline, CDR1 is SGHRS and CDR2 YFSETQ. Between the trimmed V and J ends, which lost 4 bases and 5 bases, there was a span of 21 bases. The CDR3 spans 16 residues.

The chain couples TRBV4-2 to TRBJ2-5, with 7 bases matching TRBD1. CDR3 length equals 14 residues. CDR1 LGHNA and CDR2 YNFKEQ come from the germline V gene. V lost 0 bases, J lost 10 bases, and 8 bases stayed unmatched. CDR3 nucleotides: TGTGCCAGCAGCCAAGATCAGGACAGGCAGGTCCAGTACTTC. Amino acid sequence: CASSQDQDRQVQYF.

This CDR3 reads CASSLRGSGFSDTQYF. CDR3 in DNA: TGCGCCAGCAGCTTGCGAGGGTCCGGGTTCTCAGATACGCAGTATTTT. The rearrangement uses TRBV5-1 and TRBJ2-3, with D perhaps TRBD2 (5 bases). Germline assignment: CDR1 SGHRS and CDR2 YFSETQ. Trimming stripped 1 base from V and 4 bases from J, with 16 bases between. The CDR3 loop spans 16 amino acids.

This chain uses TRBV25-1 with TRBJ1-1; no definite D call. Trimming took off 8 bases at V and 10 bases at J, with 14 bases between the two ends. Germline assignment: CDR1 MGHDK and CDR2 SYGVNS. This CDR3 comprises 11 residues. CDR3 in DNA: TGTGCCAGCGGGGAGTTTGCTAGAGCTTTCTTT. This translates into CASGEFARAFF.

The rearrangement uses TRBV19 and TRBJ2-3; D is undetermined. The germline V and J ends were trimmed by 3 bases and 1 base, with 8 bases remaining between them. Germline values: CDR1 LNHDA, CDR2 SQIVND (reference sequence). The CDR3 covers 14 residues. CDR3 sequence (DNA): TGTGCCAGTAGTATTCGAAGGGGCACAGATACGCAGTATTTT. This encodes CASSIRRGTDTQYF.

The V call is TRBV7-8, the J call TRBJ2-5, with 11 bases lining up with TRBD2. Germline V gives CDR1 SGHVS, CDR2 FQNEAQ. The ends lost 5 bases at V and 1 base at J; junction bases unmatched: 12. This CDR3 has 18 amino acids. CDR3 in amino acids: CASSPIRLAGGRQETQYF. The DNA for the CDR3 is TGTGCCAGCAGCCCTATCAGGCTAGCGGGAGGCCGCCAAGAGACCCAGTACTTC.

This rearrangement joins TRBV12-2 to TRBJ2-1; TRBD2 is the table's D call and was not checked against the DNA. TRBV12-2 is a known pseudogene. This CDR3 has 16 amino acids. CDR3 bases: TGTGCAAGTCGCTTAATGACGGCGGGGGGGTCCAATGAGCAGTTCTTC. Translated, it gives CASRLMTAGGSNEQFF.

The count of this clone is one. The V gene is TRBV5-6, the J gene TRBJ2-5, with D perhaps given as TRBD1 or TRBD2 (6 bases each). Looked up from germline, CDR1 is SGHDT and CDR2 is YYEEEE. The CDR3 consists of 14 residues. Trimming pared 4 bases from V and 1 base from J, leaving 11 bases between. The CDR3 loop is CASSRGEAQETQYF. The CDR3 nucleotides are TGTGCCAGCAGCAGGGGGGAGGCCCAAGAGACCCAGTACTTC.

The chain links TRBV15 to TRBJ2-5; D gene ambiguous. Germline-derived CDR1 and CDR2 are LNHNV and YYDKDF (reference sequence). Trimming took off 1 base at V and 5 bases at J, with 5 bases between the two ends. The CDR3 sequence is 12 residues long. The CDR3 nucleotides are TGTGCCACCAGCAGAGTCGGTGAGACCCAGTACTTC. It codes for CATSRVGETQYF. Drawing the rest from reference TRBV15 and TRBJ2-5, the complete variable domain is DAMVIQNPRYQVTQFGKPVTLSCSQTLNHNVMYWYQQKSSQAPKLLFHYYDKDFNNEADTPDNFQSRRPNTSFCFLDIRSPGLGDTAMYLCATSRVGETQYFGPGTRLLVL.

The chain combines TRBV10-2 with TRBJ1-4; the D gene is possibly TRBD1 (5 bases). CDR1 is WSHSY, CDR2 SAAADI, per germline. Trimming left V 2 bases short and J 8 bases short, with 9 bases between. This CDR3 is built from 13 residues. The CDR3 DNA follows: TGCGCCAGCAGTGAGATGGGGGGGGAAAAACTGTTTTTT. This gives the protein CASSEMGGEKLFF.

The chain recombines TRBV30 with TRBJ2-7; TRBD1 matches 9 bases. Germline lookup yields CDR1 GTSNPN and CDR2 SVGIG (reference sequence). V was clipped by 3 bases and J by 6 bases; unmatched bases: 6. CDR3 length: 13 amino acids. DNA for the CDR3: TGTGCCTGGAGGGACAGGGGATATGGCGAGCAGTACTTC. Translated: CAWRDRGYGEQYF.

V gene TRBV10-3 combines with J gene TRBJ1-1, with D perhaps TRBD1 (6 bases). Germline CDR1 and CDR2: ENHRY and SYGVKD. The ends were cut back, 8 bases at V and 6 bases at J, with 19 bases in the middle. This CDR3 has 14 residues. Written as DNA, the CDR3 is TGTGCCATCGATCGATCAGGGGCAGGAGCTGAAGCTTTCTTT. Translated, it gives CAIDRSGAGAEAFF.